The source of this T cell receptor (beta chain) is a study of T cell responses to AZD1222 COVID-19 vaccine. Study at large: Pooling of second doses given at about 4 or about 12 weeks was done. General observations from the study: Unmutated variant regions are reportedly targeted by nearly half of spike-specific TCRs. Vaccine-associated CD4 TCRs ranged over spike, dominating at 160-218 and 743-854. Repertoires were collected only later (after the peak T cell response had occurred).

TCRdb keeps only in-frame clones here, not all; method: immunoSEQ multiplex PCR. Found here are 150,000 to 200,000 clones, 94% of them singletons; the top ten hold roughly 8.4%. The CDR3 is 17 amino acids. Between the trimmed V and J ends, which lost 1 base and 0 bases, there was a span of 18 bases. Looked up from germline, CDR1 is SQVTM and CDR2 is ANQGSEA. About this clone itself: Its cognate antigen is unknown.

The chain employs TRBV29-1 and TRBJ1-2; a possible D gene is TRBD1 (6 bases). The source of this sequence is an adult in good health. The sequences come from peripheral blood, collected on day 0 of AZD1222 vaccination. CDR3 region: CSVEVFGQPHPNYGYTF. The CDR3 region has the DNA TGCAGCGTTGAAGTATTTGGACAGCCGCATCCTAACTATGGCTACACCTTC.